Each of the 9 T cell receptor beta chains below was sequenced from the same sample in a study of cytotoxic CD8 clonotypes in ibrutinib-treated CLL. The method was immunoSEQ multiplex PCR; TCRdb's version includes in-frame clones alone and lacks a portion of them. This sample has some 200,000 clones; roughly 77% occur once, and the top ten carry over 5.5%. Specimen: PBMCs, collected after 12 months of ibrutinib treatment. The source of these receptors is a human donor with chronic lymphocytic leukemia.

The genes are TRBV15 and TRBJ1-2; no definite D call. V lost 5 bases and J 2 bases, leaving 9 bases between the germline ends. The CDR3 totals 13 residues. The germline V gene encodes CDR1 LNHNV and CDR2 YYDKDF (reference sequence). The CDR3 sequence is CATSGRRNYGYTF. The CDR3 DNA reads TGTGCCACCAGCGGCCGCAGAAACTATGGCTACACCTTC.

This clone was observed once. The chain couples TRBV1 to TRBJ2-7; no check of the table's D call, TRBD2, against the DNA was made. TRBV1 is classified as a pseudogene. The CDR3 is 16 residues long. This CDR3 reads CTSSQPPGTSSSEQYF. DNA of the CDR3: TGCACCAGCAGCCAGCCCCCCGGGACTAGCTCTAGCGAGCAGTACTTC.

In DNA form, the CDR3 reads TGTGCCAGCTGGGGGGGCCCAGATACGCAGTATTTT. The encoded protein is CASWGGPDTQYF. The chain employs TRBV6-6 and TRBJ2-3; maybe TRBD2 (7 bases). CDR3 length equals 12 residues. Germline assignment: CDR1 MNHNY and CDR2 SVGAGI (reference sequence). Trimming removed 8 bases at V and 4 bases at J, with 10 bases between.

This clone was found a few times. The CDR3 protein is CATTRQDYGYTF. CDR3 in DNA: TGTGCCACCACACGACAGGACTATGGCTACACCTTC. The chain combines TRBV7-8 with TRBJ1-2, with D tentatively TRBD1 (6 bases). The CDR3 spans 12 residues. V shed 10 bases and J shed 3 bases, with 12 bases lying between them. Looked up from germline, CDR1 is SGHVS and CDR2 is FQNEAQ.

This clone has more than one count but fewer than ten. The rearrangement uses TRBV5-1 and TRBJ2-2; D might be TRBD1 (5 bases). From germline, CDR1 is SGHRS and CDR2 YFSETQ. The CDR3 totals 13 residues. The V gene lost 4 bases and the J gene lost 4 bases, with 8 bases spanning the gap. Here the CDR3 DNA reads TGCGCCAGCAGCGCAGACAGCACCGGGGAGCTGTTTTTT. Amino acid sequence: CASSADSTGELFF. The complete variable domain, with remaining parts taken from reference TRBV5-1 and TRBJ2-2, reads KAGVTQTPRYLIKTRGQQVTLSCSPISGHRSVSWYQQTPGQGLQFLFEYFSETQRNKGNFPGRFSGRQFSNSRSEMNVSTLELGDSALYLCASSADSTGELFFGEGSRLTVL.

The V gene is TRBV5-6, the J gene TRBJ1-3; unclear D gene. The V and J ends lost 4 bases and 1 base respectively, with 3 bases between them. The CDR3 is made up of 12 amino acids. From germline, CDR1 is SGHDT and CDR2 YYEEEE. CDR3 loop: CASSPSGNTIYF. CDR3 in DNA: TGTGCCAGCAGCCCGTCTGGAAACACCATATATTTT.

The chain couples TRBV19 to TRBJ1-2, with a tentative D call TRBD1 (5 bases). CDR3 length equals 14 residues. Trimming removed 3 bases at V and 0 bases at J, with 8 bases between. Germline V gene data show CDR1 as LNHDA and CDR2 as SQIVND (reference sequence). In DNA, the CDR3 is TGTGCCAGTAGTATGACGACAGCTAACTATGGCTACACCTTC. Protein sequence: CASSMTTANYGYTF. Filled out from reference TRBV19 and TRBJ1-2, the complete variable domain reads DGGITQSPKYLFRKEGQNVTLSCEQNLNHDAMYWYRQDPGQGLRLIYYSQIVNDFQKGDIAEGYSVSREKKESFPLTVTSAQKNPTAFYLCASSMTTANYGYTFGSGTRLTVV.

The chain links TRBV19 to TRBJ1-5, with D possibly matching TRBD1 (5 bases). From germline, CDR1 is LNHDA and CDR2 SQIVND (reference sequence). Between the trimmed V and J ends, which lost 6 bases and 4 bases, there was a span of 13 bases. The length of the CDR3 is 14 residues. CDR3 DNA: TGTGCCAGTAGACCATTGGGGGGGAATCAGCCCCAGCATTTT. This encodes CASRPLGGNQPQHF.

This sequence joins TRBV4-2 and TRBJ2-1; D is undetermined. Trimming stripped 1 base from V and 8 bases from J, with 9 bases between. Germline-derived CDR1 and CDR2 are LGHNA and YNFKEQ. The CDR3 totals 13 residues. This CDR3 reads CASSQAPFDEQFF. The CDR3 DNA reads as TGTGCCAGCAGCCAAGCTCCATTTGATGAGCAGTTCTTC.